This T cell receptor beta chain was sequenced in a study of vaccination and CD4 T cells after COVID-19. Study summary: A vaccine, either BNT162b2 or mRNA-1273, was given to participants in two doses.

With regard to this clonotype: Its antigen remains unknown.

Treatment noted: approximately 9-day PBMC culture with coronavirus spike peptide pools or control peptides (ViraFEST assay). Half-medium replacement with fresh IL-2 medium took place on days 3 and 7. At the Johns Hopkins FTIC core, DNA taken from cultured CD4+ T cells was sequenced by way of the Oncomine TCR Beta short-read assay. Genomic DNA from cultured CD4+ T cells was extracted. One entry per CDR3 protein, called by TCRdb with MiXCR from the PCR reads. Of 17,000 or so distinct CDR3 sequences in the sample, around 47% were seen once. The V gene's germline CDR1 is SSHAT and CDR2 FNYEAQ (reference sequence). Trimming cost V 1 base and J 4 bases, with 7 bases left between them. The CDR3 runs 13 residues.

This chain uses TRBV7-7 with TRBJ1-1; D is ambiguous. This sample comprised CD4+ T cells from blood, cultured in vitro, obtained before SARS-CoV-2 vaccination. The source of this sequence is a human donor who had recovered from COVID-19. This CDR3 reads CASSLDWGTEAFF. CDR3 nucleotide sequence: TGTGCCAGCAGCTTAGATTGGGGCACTGAAGCTTTCTTT.